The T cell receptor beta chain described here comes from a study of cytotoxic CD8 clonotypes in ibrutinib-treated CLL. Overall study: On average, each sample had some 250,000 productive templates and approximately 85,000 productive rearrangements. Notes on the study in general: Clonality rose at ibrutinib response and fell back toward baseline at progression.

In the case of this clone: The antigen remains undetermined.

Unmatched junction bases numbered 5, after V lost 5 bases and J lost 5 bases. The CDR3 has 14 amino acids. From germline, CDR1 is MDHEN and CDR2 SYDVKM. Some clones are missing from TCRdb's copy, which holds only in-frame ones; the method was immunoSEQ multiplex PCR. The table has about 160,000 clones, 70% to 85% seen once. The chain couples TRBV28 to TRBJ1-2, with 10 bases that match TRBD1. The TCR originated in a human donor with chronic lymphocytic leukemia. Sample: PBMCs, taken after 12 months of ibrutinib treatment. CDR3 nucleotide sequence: TGTGCCAGCAGTACAGACAGGGGGCGATATGGCTACACCTTC. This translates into CASSTDRGRYGYTF.